Each of the 3 T cell receptor beta chains below was sequenced from the same sample in a study of T-cell memory formation after mild COVID-19. MiXCR, applied by TCRdb to the 5' RACE reads, yields one record per CDR3 protein. The sample includes 100,000 to 120,000 distinct CDR3 sequences, 15% to 20% seen only once; the top ten take around 5.1%. Sequencing was done on a sample of PBMCs or a T cell subset sorted from them (not recorded which). Every receptor here comes from a man aged 18 to 29 who had mild COVID-19 (a few samples of this study predate the infection). Cell type and time point are not known.

This sequence joins TRBV5-1 and TRBJ1-6; 7 nucleotides match TRBD1. V shed 0 bases and J 8 bases; nucleotides not matched to a gene: 2. In germline, CDR1 is SGHRS, CDR2 YFSETQ. The CDR3 is made up of 14 amino acids. The CDR3 protein is CASSLEGTDSPLHF. Written as DNA, the CDR3 is TGCGCCAGCAGCTTGGAAGGGACAGATTCACCCCTCCACTTT. The full variable domain, in which reference TRBV5-1 and TRBJ1-6 provide the parts outside the CDR3, is KAGVTQTPRYLIKTRGQQVTLSCSPISGHRSVSWYQQTPGQGLQFLFEYFSETQRNKGNFPGRFSGRQFSNSRSEMNVSTLELGDSALYLCASSLEGTDSPLHFGNGTRLTVT.

Remarks on this clonotype: This CDR3 is missing its conserved last phenylalanine or tryptophan, likely due to a read error. The DNA is omitted, as the CDR3 cannot be located on it reliably, and the CDR3 follows TCRdb's listing. This sequence joins TRBV7-9 and TRBJ2-3; no check of the table's D call, TRBD2, against the DNA was made. The CDR3 length is 12 residues, termini included. The germline V gene encodes CDR1 SEHNR and CDR2 FQNEAQ (reference sequence). The CDR3 protein is CASSFTQGPPLV.

This clonotype showed up many times. The chain joins TRBV6-5 to TRBJ2-1; no reliable D call. This CDR3 contains 12 residues. The germline V gene has CDR1 MNHEY and CDR2 SVGAGI. Trimming shortened V by 0 bases and J by 10 bases, and 7 bases separated the two germline ends. The CDR3 nucleotides read TGTGCCAGCAGTTACTCTTCGGAAGAGCAGTTCTTC. Its translation: CASSYSSEEQFF.